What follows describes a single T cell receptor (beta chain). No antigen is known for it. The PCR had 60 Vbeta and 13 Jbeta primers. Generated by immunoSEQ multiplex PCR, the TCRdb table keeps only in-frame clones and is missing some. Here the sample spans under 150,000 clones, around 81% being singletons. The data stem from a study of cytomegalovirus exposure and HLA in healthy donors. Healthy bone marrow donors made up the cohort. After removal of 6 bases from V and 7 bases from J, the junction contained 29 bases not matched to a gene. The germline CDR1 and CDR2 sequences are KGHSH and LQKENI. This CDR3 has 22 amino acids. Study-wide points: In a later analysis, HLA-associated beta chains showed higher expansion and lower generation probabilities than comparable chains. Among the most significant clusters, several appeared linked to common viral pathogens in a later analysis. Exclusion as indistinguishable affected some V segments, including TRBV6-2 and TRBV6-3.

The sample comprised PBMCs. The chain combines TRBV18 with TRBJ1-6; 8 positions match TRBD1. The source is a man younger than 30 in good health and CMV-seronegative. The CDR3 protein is CASSSLNLLDGSGTGWNSPLHF. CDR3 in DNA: TGTGCCAGCTCTTCCCTAAACCTTCTGGACGGTTCCGGGACAGGATGGAATTCACCCCTCCACTTT.